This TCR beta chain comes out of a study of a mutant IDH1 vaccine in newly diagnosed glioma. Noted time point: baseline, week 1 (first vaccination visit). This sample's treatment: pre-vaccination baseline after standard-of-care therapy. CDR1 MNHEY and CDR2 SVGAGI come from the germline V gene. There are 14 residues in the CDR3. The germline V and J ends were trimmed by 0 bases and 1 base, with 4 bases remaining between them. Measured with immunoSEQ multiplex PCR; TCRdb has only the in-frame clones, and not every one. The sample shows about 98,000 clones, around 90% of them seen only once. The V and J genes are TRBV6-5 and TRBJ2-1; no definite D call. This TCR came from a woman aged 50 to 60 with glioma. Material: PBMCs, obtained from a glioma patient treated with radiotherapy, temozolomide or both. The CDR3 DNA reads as TGTGCCAGCAGTTACTCACAGTCCTACAATGAGCAGTTCTTC. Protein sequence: CASSYSQSYNEQFF.